The rows below give T cell receptor beta chains drawn from one sample of a study of CD8 T cells in ankylosing spondylitis. In TCRdb, the 5' RACE reads were re-called with MiXCR into one record per CDR3 protein. The sample includes roughly 180,000 distinct CDR3 sequences, around 10% seen only once; the top ten take about 28%. The sequenced sample consisted of blood, either unsorted or a sorted T cell fraction (not recorded which). These receptors all stem from a male donor with ankylosing spondylitis or in good health (not recorded which). The CDR3 runs from the conserved cysteine through the conserved F or W. Each record gives: J gene, V gene, CDR3 protein.

j_call: TRBJ2-2
v_call: TRBV5-1
cdr3_aa: CASSLTAGNTGELFF

j_call: TRBJ1-1
v_call: TRBV2
cdr3_aa: CASTSRQGNTEAFF

j_call: TRBJ2-3
v_call: TRBV5-1
cdr3_aa: CASSLGQGRTDTQYF

j_call: TRBJ1-1
v_call: TRBV5-1
cdr3_aa: CASSLGGEALNTEAFF

j_call: TRBJ2-1
v_call: TRBV12-3/TRBV12-4
cdr3_aa: CASSLPSREQFF

j_call: TRBJ1-6
v_call: TRBV2
cdr3_aa: CASSERRTTQGLRGTTPLHF

j_call: TRBJ2-7
v_call: TRBV14
cdr3_aa: CASSQDSGMAREQYF

j_call: TRBJ1-1
v_call: TRBV13
cdr3_aa: CASSLGFGDTEAFF

j_call: TRBJ2-2
v_call: TRBV7-9
cdr3_aa: CASSSYDSKGELFF

j_call: TRBJ2-7
v_call: TRBV7-9
cdr3_aa: CASSLPSDEQYF

j_call: TRBJ2-1
v_call: TRBV5-5
cdr3_aa: CASSKQGHNEQFF

j_call: TRBJ2-7
v_call: TRBV11-2
cdr3_aa: CASSLDRTSGLAAYEQYF

j_call: TRBJ2-1
v_call: TRBV5-1
cdr3_aa: CASSREAGSPYNEQFF

j_call: TRBJ2-3
v_call: TRBV20-1
cdr3_aa: CSARGWATDTQYF

j_call: TRBJ1-2
v_call: TRBV3-1
cdr3_aa: CASSLQRGNYGYTF

j_call: TRBJ2-1
v_call: TRBV4-2
cdr3_aa: CASSRSGGGSVDNEQFF

j_call: TRBJ2-1
v_call: TRBV27
cdr3_aa: CASSKLLAGGVSSYNEQFF

j_call: TRBJ1-1
v_call: TRBV29-1
cdr3_aa: CSVGSPANTEAFF

j_call: TRBJ2-1
v_call: TRBV10-3
cdr3_aa: CAISSGGLAIEQFF

j_call: TRBJ1-1
v_call: TRBV14
cdr3_aa: CASSHSLNTEAFF

j_call: TRBJ2-2
v_call: TRBV5-1
cdr3_aa: CASSSGQGVTGELFF

j_call: TRBJ1-1
v_call: TRBV24-1
cdr3_aa: CATSYGGDTEAFF

j_call: TRBJ2-7
v_call: TRBV10-1
cdr3_aa: CASGASSDVREQYF

j_call: TRBJ1-3
v_call: TRBV6-1
cdr3_aa: CASSGDGWGTIYF